This T cell receptor (beta chain) came from a study of radiotherapy plus CTLA-4 blockade in lung cancer (dated by TCRdb to the late 2010s). Study-wide context: Objective responses occurred in about 20% of enrolled patients, and about 30% achieved disease control.

In this study, focal radiation therapy paired with CTLA-4 blockade (ipilimumab) was tested in patients who had chemo-refractory metastatic non-small-cell lung cancer. V lost 6 bases and J lost 1 base; the stretch between them is 10 bases long. CDR1 and CDR2 were assigned from the germline V gene as MNHEY and SVGAGI. The CDR3 numbers 13 residues from cysteine through phenylalanine. Only the CDR3 DNA stays, 39 bases, in frame from base 1. On the study overall, not on this receptor specifically: After treatment with radiotherapy and ipilimumab, TCR clones that originated in tumors expanded in peripheral blood. Increased serum interferon-beta after radiation, together with early dynamic changes in blood T cell clones, were reported to be the strongest predictors of response.

Library preparation was by the immunoSEQ multiplex PCR assay. What TCRdb holds here is the immuneACCESS table cut down to in-frame rearrangements. Part of the clones is not present; checked against another copy, under half of the missing clones reflect an unresolved V gene, and the others are unexplained. The sample table holds 55,000 to 65,000 clones, of which 70% to 85% were seen once. Clones ranked in the top ten supply 3.5% to 4% of the sample. With respect to this clone: There is no known antigen for this receptor. No much larger clonotype is one base removed from it; base qualities were not supplied.

Sequenced here: peripheral blood, sampled from a patient treated with radiotherapy plus ipilimumab. The rearrangement joined TRBV6-5 to TRBJ2-7; a tentative D call is TRBD2 (6 bases match). This TCR was sampled from a human donor with non-small cell lung cancer who had a partial response to radiotherapy plus ipilimumab. The CDR3 region reads CASRRGRSYEQYF. The base sequence is TGTGCCAGCAGACGAGGGAGGTCCTACGAGCAGTACTTC.